This TCR beta chain was observed in a study of PD-1 blockade in classical Hodgkin lymphoma. Study-wide results and caveats: Before treatment, complete responders showed about the same diversity as newly diagnosed patients. Compared with baseline, CD4+ but not CD8+ TCR diversity had risen significantly by C4D1. Still unresolved is the cause of the repertoire differences, which may be disease activity or prior therapy.

This sample's time point: cycle 4 day 1 (C4D1), after more than five weeks of nivolumab. Each of the patients experienced relapse following autologous stem cell transplantation, and their brentuximab vedotin exposure differed. The repertoire was sequenced with immunoSEQ multiplex PCR; TCRdb's copy has only in-frame clones and lacks some. The sample lists tens of thousands of clones, roughly two thirds seen once, with approximately 2.4% in the top ten. Points on this clone: Its antigen is still unknown.

The source is a human donor with classical Hodgkin lymphoma. The sample here was peripheral blood mononuclear cells (PBMCs), taken before the fourth cycle of nivolumab.

The CDR3 spells CASSQQSGKGAEQYF. Written as DNA, the CDR3 is TGTGCCAGCAGCCAACAATCAGGGAAAGGGGCCGAGCAGTACTTC. The rearrangement joins TRBV14 to TRBJ2-7, with TRBD1 as a possible D gene (5 bases). Germline CDR1 reads SGHDN; CDR2 reads FVKESK. The CDR3 contains 15 residues. V gave up 2 bases and J gave up 6 bases, with 17 bases separating them.